These T cell receptor beta chains were read from a single sample in a study of control samples from healthy donors and cancer patients. Measured with immunoSEQ multiplex PCR; TCRdb has only the in-frame clones, and not every one. The profile covers 150,000 to 180,000 clones, with 85% to 95% appearing a single time and 5% to 6.5% taken by the ten largest. Sequences were obtained from blood. The receptors come from a man in his forties in good health. Both conserved end residues are part of each CDR3. The D gene is left open where the match is weak. Expanded clones are given a class, and other clones once, few, many or no size at all.

size: few; length: 12; J: TRBJ1-2; V: TRBV6-5; D: .; DNA: TGTGCCAGCAGTAACCCTAACTATGGCTACACCTTC; CDR3: CASSNPNYGYTF
size: .; length: 14; J: TRBJ1-2; V: TRBV28; D: TRBD1; DNA: TGTGCCAGCTTGCAGGGGGGCGCGGGTGTGGGCTACACCTTC; CDR3: CASLQGGAGVGYTF
size: .; length: 14; J: TRBJ2-7; V: TRBV6-1; D: .; DNA: TGTGCCAGCAGTGAAGGGTTCGGATCCTACGAGCAGTACTTC; CDR3: CASSEGFGSYEQYF
size: .; length: 16; J: TRBJ1-1; V: TRBV10-2; D: .; DNA: TGCGCCAGCAGTGAGAGCTCAACCTGGACGAACACTGAAGCTTTCTTT; CDR3: CASSESSTWTNTEAFF
size: .; length: 13; J: TRBJ2-7; V: TRBV19; D: .; DNA: TGTGCCAGTTCTGGGGCTTTGGGCTACGAGCAGTACTTC; CDR3: CASSGALGYEQYF
size: few; length: 13; J: TRBJ2-7; V: TRBV6-2/TRBV6-3; D: .; DNA: TGTGCCAGCAGTTCCTTCCCATGGGGCGAGCAGTACTTC; CDR3: CASSSFPWGEQYF
size: .; length: 13; J: TRBJ2-7; V: TRBV6-2/TRBV6-3; D: .; DNA: TGTGCCAGCAGTTACTCGAGGGCCTACGAGCAGTACTTC; CDR3: CASSYSRAYEQYF
size: .; length: 12; J: TRBJ1-1; V: TRBV10-2; D: .; DNA: TGCGCCAGCAGTGAAGGCAGGGCTGAAGCTTTCTTT; CDR3: CASSEGRAEAFF
size: .; length: 19; J: TRBJ1-5; V: TRBV19; D: .; DNA: TGTGCCAGTACCCGGGGGACGGGCGGGGCTGGGGGTGGCAATCAGCCCCAGCATTTT; CDR3: CASTRGTGGAGGGNQPQHF
size: .; length: 14; J: TRBJ2-5; V: TRBV4-1; D: TRBD2; DNA: TGCGCCAGCAGCCAAGAGGGTAGCGGGGAGACCCAGTACTTC; CDR3: CASSQEGSGETQYF
size: .; length: 13; J: TRBJ1-6; V: TRBV28; D: .; DNA: TGTGCCAGCAGTGGGGGGAGGGATTCACCCCTCCACTTT; CDR3: CASSGGRDSPLHF
size: .; length: 13; J: TRBJ2-5; V: TRBV7-3; D: .; DNA: TGTGCCAGCAGCTTAACACAGCAAGAGACCCAGTACTTC; CDR3: CASSLTQQETQYF
size: .; length: 11; J: TRBJ1-1; V: TRBV2; D: .; DNA: TGTGCCAGCATAGGAGTTGTTGAAGCTTTCTTT; CDR3: CASIGVVEAFF
size: .; length: 15; J: TRBJ1-4; V: TRBV18; D: .; DNA: TGTGCCAGCTCACCATTTACACAACATAATGAAAAACTGTTTTTT; CDR3: CASSPFTQHNEKLFF
size: .; length: 15; J: TRBJ2-7; V: TRBV18; D: TRBD1; DNA: TGTGCCAGCTCAAATAGCCGGGACAGGAACTACGAGCAGTACTTC; CDR3: CASSNSRDRNYEQYF
size: .; length: 11; J: TRBJ2-5; V: TRBV6-2/TRBV6-3; D: .; DNA: TGTGCCAGCAGTTACATAGAGACCCAGTACTTC; CDR3: CASSYIETQYF
size: .; length: 14; J: TRBJ1-4; V: TRBV2; D: .; DNA: TGTGCCAGCAGTGTAAGGGGGGTTGGGGAAAAACTGTTTTTT; CDR3: CASSVRGVGEKLFF
size: .; length: 11; J: TRBJ1-1; V: TRBV19; D: .; DNA: TGTGCCAGTAAGAGGGGCGCTGAAGCTTTCTTT; CDR3: CASKRGAEAFF
size: .; length: 15; J: TRBJ1-1; V: TRBV6-5; D: TRBD1; DNA: TGTGCCAGCAGTTACGGGACAGGGGTTTTGGTTGAAGCTTTCTTT; CDR3: CASSYGTGVLVEAFF
size: .; length: 13; J: TRBJ1-5; V: TRBV4-3; D: TRBD1; DNA: TGCGCCACCGAGACAGGGGCCAATCAGCCCCAGCATTTT; CDR3: CATETGANQPQHF
size: .; length: 14; J: TRBJ1-1; V: TRBV28; D: .; DNA: TGTGCCAGCATTGTCTCTACAGGGTCGTCTGAAGCTTTCTTT; CDR3: CASIVSTGSSEAFF
size: .; length: 16; J: TRBJ2-2; V: TRBV11-3; D: TRBD1; DNA: TGTGCCAGCAGCCAAGGACGGACAGGGCACACCGGGGAGCTGTTTTTT; CDR3: CASSQGRTGHTGELFF
size: few; length: 14; J: TRBJ2-7; V: TRBV6-2/TRBV6-3; D: TRBD1; DNA: TGTGCCAGCAGCACCTGGGGACAGGGGGCCGAGCAGTACTTC; CDR3: CASSTWGQGAEQYF
size: .; length: 13; J: TRBJ2-3; V: TRBV7-8; D: .; DNA: TGTGCCAGCAGCCCAGAACCGTTCGGGACGCAGTATTTT; CDR3: CASSPEPFGTQYF
size: .; length: 14; J: TRBJ1-4; V: TRBV2; D: .; DNA: TGTGCCAGCAGGGACTCCGGGGGAAATGAAAAACTGTTTTTT; CDR3: CASRDSGGNEKLFF
size: few; length: 15; J: TRBJ1-2; V: TRBV5-6; D: .; DNA: TGTGCCAGCAGCTTGGGTATGGCAGGGTTATATGGCTACACCTTC; CDR3: CASSLGMAGLYGYTF
size: .; length: 16; J: TRBJ2-7; V: TRBV7-9; D: .; DNA: TGTGCCAGCAGCTTAGGTGGCGGGCAGACTACGGGCGAGCAGTACTTC; CDR3: CASSLGGGQTTGEQYF
size: .; length: 12; J: TRBJ2-1; V: TRBV29-1; D: .; DNA: TGCAGCGTTCTCCCCGTAGACAATGAGCAGTTCTTC; CDR3: CSVLPVDNEQFF
size: .; length: 15; J: TRBJ1-2; V: TRBV27; D: .; DNA: TGTGCCAGCAGTTTTCGGCGAGACTCCGTGGACGGCTACACCTTC; CDR3: CASSFRRDSVDGYTF
size: .; length: 15; J: TRBJ2-3; V: TRBV5-6; D: TRBD2; DNA: TGTGCCAGCTGCCGAGCGGGGGGCCCCACGGATACGCAGTATTTT; CDR3: CASCRAGGPTDTQYF
size: .; length: 13; J: TRBJ2-7; V: TRBV6-5; D: .; DNA: TGTGCCAGCAGTTACGGGGGTTCCTACGAGCAGTACTTC; CDR3: CASSYGGSYEQYF
size: .; length: 15; J: TRBJ1-1; V: TRBV7-9; D: TRBD1; DNA: TGTGCCAGCAGCGCTCTGGGACAGGGGAACACTGAAGCTTTCTTT; CDR3: CASSALGQGNTEAFF
size: once; length: 14; J: TRBJ1-4; V: TRBV19; D: .; DNA: TGTGCCAGTACCCCCGAGGCAACTAATGAAAAACTGTTTTTT; CDR3: CASTPEATNEKLFF
size: .; length: 12; J: TRBJ1-2; V: TRBV6-5; D: .; DNA: TGTGCCAGCAGTTATGCGGGGATTGGCTACACCTTC; CDR3: CASSYAGIGYTF
size: .; length: 13; J: TRBJ1-1; V: TRBV5-1; D: TRBD1; DNA: TGCGCCAGCAGCTTGACAGGGGCGAGCCGAGCTTTCTTT; CDR3: CASSLTGASRAFF
size: .; length: 14; J: TRBJ1-6; V: TRBV4-1; D: TRBD1; DNA: TGCGCCAGCAGCCAGGGACAGTTGGATTCACCCCTCCACTTT; CDR3: CASSQGQLDSPLHF